These T cell receptor beta chains were read from a single sample in a study of a mutant IDH1 vaccine in newly diagnosed glioma. The table came from immunoSEQ multiplex PCR; TCRdb's copy has only in-frame clones and leaves some out. The repertoire holds 56,000 or so clones, 60% to 80% seen once, with 5.3% in the top ten. Their cognate antigens are unknown. The specimen was PBMCs, collected from a glioma patient whose treatment included an IDH1 peptide vaccine. The receptors were sampled from a man between 50 and 59 years old with glioma. Each CDR3 is given with its conserved first and last residue. Each record gives: V gene, J gene, D gene, clone size, CDR3 DNA, CDR3 protein. D genes are given only for firm matches. Clone size appears in some rows only: once, few, many, or a class for an expanded clone.

>TRBV7-9|TRBJ1-3|.|.
TGTGCCAGCAGCTTAGCGGGAAGGAACACCATATATTTT
CASSLAGRNTIYF
>TRBV30|TRBJ2-3|.|.
TGTGCCTGGAAAGTCGGGGGACAGCACACAGATACGCAGTATTTT
CAWKVGGQHTDTQYF
>TRBV5-1|TRBJ2-5|TRBD1|.
TGCGCCAGCAGTCCGGGACAGGGAGGCCAAGAGACCCAGTACTTC
CASSPGQGGQETQYF
>TRBV5-1|TRBJ1-5|.|.
TGCGCCAGCAGCTTCCCGACAGGACTGTATAGCAATCAGCCCCAGCATTTT
CASSFPTGLYSNQPQHF
>TRBV4-1|TRBJ1-1|.|few
TGCGCCAGCAGCCTCCATCAGAGGACTGAAGCTTTCTTT
CASSLHQRTEAFF
>TRBV19|TRBJ2-2|.|.
TGTGCCAGTAGACAAGGACAAGTCACCGGGGAGCTGTTTTTT
CASRQGQVTGELFF
>TRBV29-1|TRBJ2-5|.|.
TGCAGCGTTAGGAGAGATCAAGAGACCCAGTACTTC
CSVRRDQETQYF
>TRBV5-6|TRBJ2-7|.|.
TGTGCCAGCAGCTTGGGCTGGACCTACGAGCAGTACTTC
CASSLGWTYEQYF
>TRBV5-1|TRBJ2-1|.|once
TGCGCCAGCAGCTTGGAGGGGGAGGGCAATGAGCAGTTCTTC
CASSLEGEGNEQFF
>TRBV9|TRBJ1-4|TRBD1|few
TGTGCCAGCAGCCCGGGACAGGGTAATGAAAAACTGTTTTTT
CASSPGQGNEKLFF
>TRBV6-1|TRBJ2-5|TRBD1|.
TGTGCCAGCAGAGGGGACAGGGGCCAAGAGACCCAGTACTTC
CASRGDRGQETQYF
>TRBV27|TRBJ1-1|.|few
TGTGCCAGCAGCAAAACAGGGACTGAAGCTTTCTTT
CASSKTGTEAFF
>TRBV5-1|TRBJ2-5|.|.
TGCGCCAGCAGCTCACCAGAGGAGACCCAGTACTTC
CASSSPEETQYF
>TRBV6-1|TRBJ1-2|TRBD1|.
TGTGCCAGCAGTTCGACAGGGATGGGTCTTGGCTACACCTTC
CASSSTGMGLGYTF